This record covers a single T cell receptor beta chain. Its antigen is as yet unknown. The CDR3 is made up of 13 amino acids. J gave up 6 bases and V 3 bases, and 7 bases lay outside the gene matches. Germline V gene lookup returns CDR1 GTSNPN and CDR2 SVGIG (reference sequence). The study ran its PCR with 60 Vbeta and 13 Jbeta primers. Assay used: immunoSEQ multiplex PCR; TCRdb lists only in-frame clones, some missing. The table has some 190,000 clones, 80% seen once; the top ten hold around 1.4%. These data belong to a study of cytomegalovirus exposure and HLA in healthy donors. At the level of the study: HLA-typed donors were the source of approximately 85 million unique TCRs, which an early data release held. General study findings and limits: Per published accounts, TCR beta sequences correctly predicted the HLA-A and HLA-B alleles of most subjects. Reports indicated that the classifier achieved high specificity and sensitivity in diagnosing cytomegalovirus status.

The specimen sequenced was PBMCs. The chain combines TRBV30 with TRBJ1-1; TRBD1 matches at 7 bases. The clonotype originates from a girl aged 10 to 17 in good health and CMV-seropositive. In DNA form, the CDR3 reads TGTGCCTGGAGGGGACAGAGTATTTCTGAAGCTTTCTTT. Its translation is CAWRGQSISEAFF.